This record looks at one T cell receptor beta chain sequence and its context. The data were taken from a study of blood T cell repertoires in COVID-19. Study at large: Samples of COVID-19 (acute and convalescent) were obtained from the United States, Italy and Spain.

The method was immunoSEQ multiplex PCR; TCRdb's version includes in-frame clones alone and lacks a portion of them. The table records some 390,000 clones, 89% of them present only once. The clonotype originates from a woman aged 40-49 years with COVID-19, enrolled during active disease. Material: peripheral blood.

CDR3: CASRDRTGNNEQFF. The DNA of the CDR3 is TGTGCCAGCAGGGATAGGACAGGTAACAATGAGCAGTTCTTC. The rearrangement uses TRBV5-8 and TRBJ2-1; 7 nucleotides line up with TRBD1. V shed 5 bases and J 5 bases; nucleotides not matched to a gene: 7. Germline V gene data show CDR1 as SGHTS and CDR2 as YDEGEE. The CDR3 extends over 14 amino acids.